This T cell receptor (beta chain) was documented in a study of human T cells and chemical hapten exposure. Overall study context: Reading of the patch tests, which applied 0.01% DPC to the upper back, occurred at 6 days. Whole-study findings and limits: Among TCRs, those above 1 in 1000 frequency were unaffected by DPC sensitization.

V dropped 2 bases and J dropped 2 bases, with 14 bases sitting between them. The germline CDR1 and CDR2 sequences are KGHSH and LQKENI. There are 16 residues in the CDR3. Individual cDNA molecules had unique molecular identifiers attached to them by the library. One entry per CDR3 protein results from TCRdb running MiXCR on the RACE reads. The profile shows approximately 84,000 distinct CDR3 sequences, around 9.6% of them singletons. As concerns this clonotype: What it recognizes is unknown.

The time point: patch test 2, 6 weeks after DPC sensitization. Documented treatment: therapeutic diphenylcyclopropenone sensitization with weekly scalp DPC. Donors were 18 to 70-year-old alopecia patients suitable for DPC. The receptor's source is a young woman with alopecia areata. Some clones in this sample may be carry-over from other donors' samples. V gene TRBV18 combines with J gene TRBJ2-3; D is ambiguous. This specimen consisted of whole blood, obtained in connection with sensitization to the hapten diphenylcyclopropenone (DPC). The CDR3 reads CASSPSGRNPTDTQYF. The CDR3 DNA sequence: TGTGCCAGCTCACCATCGGGCCGAAATCCCACAGATACGCAGTATTTT.